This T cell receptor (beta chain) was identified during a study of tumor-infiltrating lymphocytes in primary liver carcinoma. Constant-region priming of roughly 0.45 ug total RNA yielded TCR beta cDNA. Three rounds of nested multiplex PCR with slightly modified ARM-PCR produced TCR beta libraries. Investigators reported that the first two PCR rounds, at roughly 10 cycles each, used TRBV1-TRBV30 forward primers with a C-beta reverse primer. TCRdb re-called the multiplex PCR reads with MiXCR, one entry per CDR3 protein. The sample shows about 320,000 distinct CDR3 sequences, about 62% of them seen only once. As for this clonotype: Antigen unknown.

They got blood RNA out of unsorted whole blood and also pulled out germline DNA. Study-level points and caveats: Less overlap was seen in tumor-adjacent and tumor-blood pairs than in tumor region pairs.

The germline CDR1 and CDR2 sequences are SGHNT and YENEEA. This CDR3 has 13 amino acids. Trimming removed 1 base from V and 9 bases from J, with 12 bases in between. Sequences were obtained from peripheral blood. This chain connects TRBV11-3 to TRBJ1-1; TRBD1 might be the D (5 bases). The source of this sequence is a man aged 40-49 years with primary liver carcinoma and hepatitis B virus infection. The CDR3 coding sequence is TGTGCCAGCAGCTTAGCAGAGGGGACTAAAGCTTTCTTT. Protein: CASSLAEGTKAFF.